This T cell receptor (beta chain) was identified in a study of blood T cell repertoires in COVID-19. Study-level information: COVID-19 samples from acute and convalescent phases originated in the United States, Italy and Spain. The analysed material was cDNA or gDNA that came from T cells, B-cell-depleted T cells, or PBMCs.

Per the authors' pipeline: Reference gene primer amplification gave estimated nucleated cell counts. Sequencing used immunoSEQ multiplex PCR; TCRdb keeps in-frame clones, though not all of them. The D gene and trimming were derived from the DNA, and the V and J assignments and clone size from that table. The table has roughly 160,000 clones, 70% to 85% seen once; the top ten hold 6.5% to 7.5%. Seattle enrolled patients during active infection and tracked them longitudinally. This clone was observed once. The CDR3 is 16 amino acids. With 5 bases removed from V and 2 bases from J, the gap between germline ends came to 16 bases. Germline V lookup: CDR1 MNHNY, CDR2 SVGAGI (reference sequence).

The chain is built from TRBV6-6 and TRBJ1-5, with no clear D. The clonotype was recovered from a man at least 80 years old with COVID-19, enrolled during active disease. Sequencing was done on a sample of peripheral blood. Here the CDR3 DNA reads TGTGCCAGCAGTCAAGGCGGGCAAGCAGGCAATCAGCCCCAGCATTTT. It is translated as CASSQGGQAGNQPQHF.